Listed here is a single T cell receptor (beta chain). Its antigen is not identified. These data come from a study of cytomegalovirus exposure and HLA in healthy donors. The CDR3 spans 15 residues. Study results and limitations: In a later analysis, V- and J-gene trimming of beta chains associated with a DCLRE1C missense variant, replicated independently.

Use of 60 Vbeta and 13 Jbeta primers characterized the PCR. Produced via immunoSEQ multiplex PCR; TCRdb's table is partial and in-frame only. The sample contains 100,000 to 120,000 clones, over 70% of which appear only once. This rearrangement joins TRBV21-1 to TRBJ2-5; TRBD1, as called in the table, went unchecked against the DNA. TRBV21-1 is shown as a pseudogene. Sequencing was carried out using PBMCs. The receptor was isolated from a man aged 35-49 years in good health and CMV-seronegative. The CDR3 region has the DNA TGTGCCAGTAACGTTTTCGGACAGTACCAAGAGACCCAGTACTTC. This gives the protein CASNVFGQYQETQYF.